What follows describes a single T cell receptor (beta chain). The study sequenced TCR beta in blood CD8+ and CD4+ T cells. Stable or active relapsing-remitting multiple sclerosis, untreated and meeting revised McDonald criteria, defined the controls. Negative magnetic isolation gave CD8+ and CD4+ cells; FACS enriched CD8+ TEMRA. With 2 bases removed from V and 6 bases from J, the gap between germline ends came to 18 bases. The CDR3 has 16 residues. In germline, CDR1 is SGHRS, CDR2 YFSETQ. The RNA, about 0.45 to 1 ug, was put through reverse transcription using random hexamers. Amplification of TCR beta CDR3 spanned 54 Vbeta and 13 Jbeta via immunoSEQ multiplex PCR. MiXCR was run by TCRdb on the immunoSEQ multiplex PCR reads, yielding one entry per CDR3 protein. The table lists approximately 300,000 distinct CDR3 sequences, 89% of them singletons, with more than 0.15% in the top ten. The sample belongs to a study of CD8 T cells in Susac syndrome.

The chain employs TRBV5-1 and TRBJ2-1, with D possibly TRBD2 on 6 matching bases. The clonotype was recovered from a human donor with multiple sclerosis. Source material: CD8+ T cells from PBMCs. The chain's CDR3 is CASSLPGASVVNEQFF. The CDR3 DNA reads TGCGCCAGCAGCTTACCCGGGGCTAGCGTTGTCAATGAGCAGTTCTTC.